This T cell receptor beta chain was sequenced in a study of blood T cell repertoires in COVID-19. Study context: Italy, Spain and the United States were the sources of the convalescent and acute COVID-19 samples. From T cells, B-cell-depleted T cells, or PBMCs came the material, which was cDNA or gDNA.

TCRdb keeps only in-frame clones here, not all; method: immunoSEQ multiplex PCR. The sample includes roughly 94,000 clones, 80% to 90% of them seen just once. V lost 4 bases and J lost 2; bases outside the gene matches: 13. This CDR3 contains 17 residues. Per the germline V gene, CDR1 is SGHNT and CDR2 is YYREEE (reference sequence). This clonotype originated in a man aged 60 to 69 with acute or convalescent COVID-19. The specimen sequenced was peripheral blood. The chain is built from TRBV5-4 and TRBJ2-3, with TRBD1 matching 7 bases. The CDR3 region has the DNA TGTGCCAGCAGCCGATATTCAGGGACAGATAACACAGATACGCAGTATTTT. Translated: CASSRYSGTDNTDTQYF.